This T cell receptor (beta chain) was recovered during a study of persistence of HIV-infected CD4 T cells. Study background: Median time on suppressive ART was over seven years. Anti-CD3/anti-CD28 beads activated more cells than antigen stimulation did.

The CDR3 is 16 residues long. The V segment lost 4 bases and the J segment 2 bases; nucleotides outside the gene matches: 9. Germline V gene data show CDR1 as SGHNT and CDR2 as YYREEE (reference sequence). Nonspecific anti-CD3/anti-CD28 bead stimulation represents the broad CD4+ T cell repertoire. Sorting of responding CD4+ T cells relied on upregulated CD40 ligand together with CD69. CD4+ T cell counts exceeded 400 cells/uL; CMV serology was positive. Sequencing used immunoSEQ version 4 in survey mode. TCRdb's copy holds only in-frame clones and misses some; the assay was immunoSEQ multiplex PCR. The sample includes about 40,000 clones, approximately 90% of them seen just once. Remarks on this clone: Its antigen is not known.

The V and J genes are TRBV5-4 and TRBJ2-3; 8 bases map to TRBD2. The TCR originated in an adult man with HIV who was CMV-seropositive. Here the sequenced sample was CD4+ T cells sorted from PBMCs after roughly 18-hour stimulation, taken from a patient who received antiretroviral therapy. CDR3 in amino acids: CASSPDPGGNTDTQYF. The CDR3 nucleotides are TGTGCCAGCAGCCCGGATCCGGGAGGGAACACAGATACGCAGTATTTT.